This T cell receptor (beta chain) derives from a study of lymphopenia after photon versus proton radiotherapy. The table came from immunoSEQ multiplex PCR; TCRdb's copy has only in-frame clones and leaves some out. The sample contains 20,000 to 30,000 clones, roughly 82% of which appear only once. Turning to this clone: The antigen remains undetermined.

Whole-study findings and limits: Photon-treated patients lost naive T cells and TCR diversity; proton-treated stayed stable. In patients who died, overall survival fell as post-nadir TCR diversity dropped more. Authors raise, but do not show, better survival with proton therapy. Oligoclonal CD8+ Temra expansion after nadir drove photon patients' diversity drop.

Trimming removed 7 bases from V and 0 bases from J, with 7 bases in between. From germline, CDR1 is MDHEN and CDR2 SYDVKM. CDR3 length: 13 residues. Source: peripheral blood, taken from a patient treated with proton-based radiotherapy. The J gene is TRBJ1-3, the V gene TRBV28; the D is unclear. The origin of this receptor is a woman in her 70s with pancreatic cancer. CDR3 residues: CASTQVSGNTIYF. The CDR3 coding sequence is TGTGCCAGCACTCAGGTCTCTGGAAACACCATATATTTT.